A single sample is the source of the 23 T cell receptor beta chains below, sequenced in a study of molecular identifiers for immune sequencing clone quantification. From the PCR reads, TCRdb called clonotypes with MiXCR, one entry per CDR3 protein. This sample carries under 650,000 distinct CDR3 sequences, 15% to 20% of them seen once, and the ten largest clones take 0.85%. Sample: naive CD8+ T cells from blood, with Jurkat cell RNA spiked in. The sample's subset: FACS-sorted CD8+CD4-CCR7+CD45RA+ naive T cells. Receptors were obtained from a human donor in good health. Some libraries in this study had Jurkat cell RNA spiked in.

Remarks on this clonotype: This may stem from a read error, because a much larger clone lies one nucleotide away. The chain employs TRBV30 and TRBJ1-1, with D unclear. Germline CDR1 GTSNPN, CDR2 SVGIG (reference sequence). The CDR3 covers 16 residues. For the CDR3, the DNA is TGTACCTGGAGTGCCGGGCAGGAATCCATGAACACTGAAGCTTTCTTT. Amino acids: CTWSAGQESMNTEAFF.

Of note for this clonotype: Since a much larger clone is just one base distant, this may be a read error. This sequence joins TRBV19 and TRBJ1-5, with D hard to call. This CDR3 spans 15 amino acids. Germline CDR1 is LNHDA and CDR2 is SQIVND (reference sequence). The CDR3 here is CVSSIALGSNQPQHF. The CDR3 region has the DNA TGTGTCAGTAGTATAGCCCTAGGGAGCAATCAGCCCCAGCATTTT.

The J gene is TRBJ2-2, the V gene TRBV7-6; D gene ambiguous. Germline lookup yields CDR1 SGHVS and CDR2 FNYEAQ. This CDR3 region has 16 residues. Trimming pared 0 bases from V and 1 base from J, leaving 9 bases between. This CDR3 reads CASSLAPQQNTGELFF. CDR3 sequence (DNA): TGTGCCAGCAGCTTAGCCCCACAGCAGAACACCGGGGAGCTGTTTTTT.

In the case of this clonotype: One base away lies a much larger clone, so this may be a sequencing read error. No conserved phenylalanine or tryptophan ends this CDR3, so it is likely a read error. This sequence joins TRBV28 and TRBJ2-3, with TRBD1 matching 7 bases. The CDR3 covers 15 residues. V lost 6 bases, J lost 1 base, and 7 bases stayed unmatched. Germline CDR1 is MDHEN and CDR2 is SYDVKM. Here the CDR3 reads CASRSGTEGTDTQYL. CDR3 in DNA: TGTGCCAGCAGATCCGGGACAGAGGGCACAGATACGCAGTATCTT.

This clonotype was counted between two and nine times. The V and J genes are TRBV27 and TRBJ2-7; 9 nucleotides line up with TRBD2. Germline loops: CDR1 MNHEY, CDR2 SMNVEV (reference sequence). V gave up 5 bases and J gave up 4 bases; unmatched junction bases: 15. CDR3 length: 17 amino acids. Written as DNA, the CDR3 is TGTGCCAGCAGTCCCAAGTCCCCGGGACTAGCCATTTACGAGCAGTACTTC. Residues: CASSPKSPGLAIYEQYF.

This clonotype was seen at least ten times. The V gene is TRBV19, the J gene TRBJ2-2; D unclear. The germline V gene encodes CDR1 LNHDA and CDR2 SQIVND (reference sequence). The CDR3 has 13 residues. V dropped 8 bases and J dropped 5 bases, with 12 bases sitting between them. CDR3 sequence: CASGIGSTGELFF. For the CDR3, the DNA is TGTGCCAGTGGCATAGGAAGTACCGGGGAGCTGTTTTTT. Full variable domain (outside the CDR3, taken from reference TRBV19 and TRBJ2-2): DGGITQSPKYLFRKEGQNVTLSCEQNLNHDAMYWYRQDPGQGLRLIYYSQIVNDFQKGDIAEGYSVSREKKESFPLTVTSAQKNPTAFYLCASGIGSTGELFFGEGSRLTVL.

Concerning this clonotype: A single base separates this from a much larger clone, so it may be a read error. The chain uses TRBV7-2 and TRBJ2-2, with D maybe TRBD2 (5 bases). This CDR3 has 15 residues. Per germline, CDR1 SGHTA and CDR2 FQGNSA. Here the CDR3 reads CASSPRLTRPGELLF. The CDR3 region has the DNA TGTGCCAGCAGCCCCCGACTCACCCGCCCCGGGGAGCTGCTTTTT.

This clonotype appeared many times. The chain recombines TRBV7-9 with TRBJ2-5, with D possibly being TRBD1 or TRBD2 (5 bases each). The CDR3 runs 13 residues. The germline V gene encodes CDR1 SEHNR and CDR2 FQNEAQ (reference sequence). Trimming removed 2 bases from V and 4 bases from J, with 8 bases in between. The CDR3 here is CASSLQGVETQYF. The CDR3 nucleotides read TGTGCCAGCAGCTTACAGGGAGTAGAGACCCAGTACTTC.

Turning to this clonotype: Possible read error: a much larger clone is one base away. The chain has TRBV30 and TRBJ2-7; TRBD2 agrees at 8 bases. The CDR3 sequence is 12 residues long. Germline values: CDR1 GTSNPN, CDR2 SVGIG (reference sequence). The CDR3 region is CAWGTSANERYF. The CDR3 DNA sequence: TGTGCCTGGGGGACTAGTGCGAACGAGCGGTACTTC. The whole variable domain, remainder taken from reference TRBV30 and TRBJ2-7, is SQTIHQWPATLVQPVGSPLSLECTVEGTSNPNLYWYRQAAGRGLQLLFYSVGIGQISSEVPQNLSASRPQDRQFILSSKKLLLSDSGFYLCAWGTSANERYFGPGTRLTVT.

This clonotype was recorded many times. V is TRBV5-1 and J is TRBJ2-3; possibly TRBD2 for D (5 bases). The V gene's germline CDR1 is SGHRS and CDR2 YFSETQ. This CDR3 is built from 15 residues. With 0 bases removed from V and 4 bases from J, the gap between germline ends came to 12 bases. The CDR3 reads CASSLVSGFPDTQYF. The CDR3 DNA sequence: TGCGCCAGCAGCTTGGTTTCGGGGTTCCCAGATACGCAGTATTTT.

This clonotype was observed at least ten times. This chain joins TRBV27 and TRBJ1-5; tentative D call: TRBD1 (5 bases). The V gene's germline CDR1 is MNHEY and CDR2 SMNVEV (reference sequence). With 1 base removed from V and 4 bases from J, the gap between germline ends came to 5 bases. The CDR3 has 13 amino acids. This chain's CDR3 is CASSLWGNQPQHF. The CDR3 DNA sequence: TGTGCCAGCAGTTTATGGGGGAATCAGCCCCAGCATTTT.

This clonotype was observed a single time. Possible read error: a much larger clone is one base away. The rearrangement links TRBV7-9 to TRBJ2-3; 11 bases agree with TRBD1. This CDR3 region has 18 residues. The V gene end was trimmed by 4 bases and the J gene end by 1 base; junction bases not matched to a gene: 10. Germline lookup yields CDR1 SEHNR and CDR2 FQNEAQ (reference sequence). DNA of the CDR3: TGTGCCAGCAGCTCGCCGGGACAGGGGGTTTCCTGCACAGATACGCAGTATTTT. This encodes CASSSPGQGVSCTDTQYF.

This clonotype was seen many times. This chain uses TRBV20-1 with TRBJ2-5, with D perhaps matching TRBD2 (5 bases). The CDR3 is 12 amino acids. CDR1 and CDR2 (germline): DFQATT, SNEGSKA (reference sequence). The V end was cut by 6 bases, the J end by 5 bases, with 13 bases between. CDR3 protein: CSATTGSETQYF. Written as DNA, the CDR3 is TGCAGTGCCACCACGGGGTCGGAGACCCAGTACTTC.

This clonotype was counted many times. CDR3: CASSLSNPGYTEAFF. CDR3 nucleotide sequence: TGCGCCAGCAGCTTGAGCAACCCAGGGTACACTGAAGCTTTCTTT. This sequence joins TRBV5-1 and TRBJ1-1, with a possible D match to TRBD1 (5 bases). The CDR3 is made up of 15 amino acids. Germline V gene lookup returns CDR1 SGHRS and CDR2 YFSETQ. Trimming took off 1 base at V and 3 bases at J, with 13 bases between the two ends.

The rearrangement joins TRBV20-1 to TRBJ1-5; D is unresolved. Germline V gives CDR1 DFQATT, CDR2 SNEGSKA (reference sequence). V was cut by 0 bases and J by 3 bases, with 12 bases left in between. CDR3 length: 15 amino acids. CDR3 DNA: TGCAGTGCTAGAGATTTACGGGGTCCCAATCAGCCCCAGCATTTT. Protein: CSARDLRGPNQPQHF.

This clonotype came up many times. The chain employs TRBV19 and TRBJ1-5; TRBD1 might be the D (6 bases). Germline lookup yields CDR1 LNHDA and CDR2 SQIVND (reference sequence). V was pared by 8 bases and J by 7 bases, with 18 bases between. This CDR3 is built from 14 residues. CDR3 residues: CASSSTQGWQPQHF. In DNA form, the CDR3 reads TGTGCCAGTTCCTCTACACAGGGTTGGCAGCCCCAGCATTTT.

About this clonotype: The junction does not match germline at one end; this may be a read error. The chain combines TRBV5-8 with TRBJ2-6; no firm D call. The CDR3 is made up of 15 amino acids. Germline V gene data show CDR1 as SGHTS and CDR2 as YDEGEE. The CDR3 coding sequence is TGTGCCAGAAGCTTGGAAATGCTCTGGGCCAACGTCCTGACTTTC. Translation: CARSLEMLWANVLTF.

At least ten counts were recorded for this clonotype. The chain is built from TRBV4-3 and TRBJ1-1; 7 nucleotides align to TRBD1. Trimming at V came to 3 bases and at J to 0 bases, leaving 4 bases not matched to a gene. CDR1 is LGHNA and CDR2 is YSLEER in the germline V gene. This CDR3 has 15 residues. CDR3 protein: CASSQWGQLNTEAFF. In nucleotides, the CDR3 is TGCGCCAGCAGCCAGTGGGGACAGTTGAACACTGAAGCTTTCTTT.

This rearrangement joins TRBV4-3 to TRBJ2-1, with D possibly being TRBD2 (5 bases). The V end lost 0 bases, the J end lost 3 bases, and 9 bases lay between the germline ends. CDR1 LGHNA and CDR2 YSLEER come from the germline V gene. The CDR3 runs to 15 residues. The CDR3 sequence is CASSQDSGDYNEQFF. For the CDR3, the DNA is TGCGCCAGCAGCCAAGACAGCGGAGACTACAATGAGCAGTTCTTC.

The sample holds many counts of this clonotype. V usage is TRBV7-8 and J usage is TRBJ2-7; weak D call: TRBD1 (6 bases). The V gene lost 5 bases and the J gene lost 0 bases, with 11 bases spanning the gap. The CDR3 length is 14 residues. Germline V gene data show CDR1 as SGHVS and CDR2 as FQNEAQ. Here the CDR3 reads CASSPRDNSYEQYF. CDR3 bases: TGTGCCAGCAGCCCCCGGGACAACTCCTACGAGCAGTACTTC.

J is TRBJ2-7 and V is TRBV2, with TRBD2 matching 7 bases. The V gene end was trimmed by 2 bases and the J gene end by 0 bases; junction bases not matched to a gene: 25. CDR3 length: 22 residues. Germline V CDR1 and CDR2: SNHLY, FYNNEI. CDR3 bases: TGTGCCAGCAGTGAATGCTCCGAACAAGGCCCGGGAGGATGCCCGAACTCCTACGAGCAGTACTTC. Translating gives CASSECSEQGPGGCPNSYEQYF.

The CDR3: CASSNDPEALAKNIQYF. CDR3 DNA sequence: TGTGCCAGCAGCAATGATCCGGAGGCCCTAGCCAAAAACATTCAGTACTTC. The V call is TRBV21-1, the J call TRBJ2-4; the table's D call, TRBD2, has no DNA check behind it. TRBV21-1 is a documented pseudogene. The length of the CDR3 is 17 residues.

This clonotype was observed many times. The chain has TRBV11-2 and TRBJ2-3; either TRBD1 or TRBD2 may fit D (5 bases each). Germline V gene sequence: CDR1 SGHAT, CDR2 FQNNGV. Trimming cost V 1 base and J 6 bases, with 14 bases left between them. CDR3 length equals 15 residues. The CDR3 bases are TGTGCCAGCAGCTTAGTTCAGGGACCGCTCGATACGCAGTATTTT. Its protein product is CASSLVQGPLDTQYF. Full variable domain (remainder filled in from reference TRBV11-2 and TRBJ2-3): EAGVAQSPRYKIIEKRQSVAFWCNPISGHATLYWYQQILGQGPKLLIQFQNNGVVDDSQLPKDRFSAERLKGVDSTLKIQPAKLEDSAVYLCASSLVQGPLDTQYFGPGTRLTVL.